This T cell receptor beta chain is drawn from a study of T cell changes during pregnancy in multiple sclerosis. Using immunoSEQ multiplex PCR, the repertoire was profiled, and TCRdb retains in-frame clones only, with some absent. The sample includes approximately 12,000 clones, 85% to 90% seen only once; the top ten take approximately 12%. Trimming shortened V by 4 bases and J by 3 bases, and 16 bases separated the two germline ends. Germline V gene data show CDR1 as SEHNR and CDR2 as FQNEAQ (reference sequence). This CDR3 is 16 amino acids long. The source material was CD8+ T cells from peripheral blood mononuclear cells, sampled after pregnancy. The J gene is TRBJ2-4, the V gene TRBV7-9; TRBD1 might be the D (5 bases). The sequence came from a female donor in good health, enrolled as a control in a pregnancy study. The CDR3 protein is CASSSPGRHSKNIQYF. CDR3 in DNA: TGTGCCAGCAGCTCACCAGGGCGGCATAGCAAAAACATTCAGTACTTC.